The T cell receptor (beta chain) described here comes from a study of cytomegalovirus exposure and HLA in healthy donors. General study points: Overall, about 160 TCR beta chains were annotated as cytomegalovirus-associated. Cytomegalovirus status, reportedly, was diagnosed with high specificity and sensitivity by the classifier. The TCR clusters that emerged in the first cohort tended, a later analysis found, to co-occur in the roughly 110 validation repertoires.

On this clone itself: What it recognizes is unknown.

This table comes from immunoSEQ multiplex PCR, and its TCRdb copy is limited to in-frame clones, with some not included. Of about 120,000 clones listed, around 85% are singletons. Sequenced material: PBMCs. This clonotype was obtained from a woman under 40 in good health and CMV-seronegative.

As DNA, the CDR3 is TGTGCCAGCAGAGGCGGCATCGCTGCTCCTAAAGGCTACACCTTC. It specifies CASRGGIAAPKGYTF. The genes are TRBV2 and TRBJ1-2; D unresolved. The CDR3 is 15 residues long. V was clipped by 6 bases and J by 8 bases, with 22 bases between them. CDR1 and CDR2 from the germline V gene are SNHLY and FYNNEI.